This section outlines one T cell receptor (beta chain) sequence together with its context. This record belongs to a study of blood T cell repertoires in COVID-19. About the research overall: Sites across the United States, Italy and Spain contributed samples from acute and convalescent COVID-19. In each case, the material was cDNA or gDNA derived from T cells, B-cell-depleted T cells, or PBMCs.

Here immunoSEQ multiplex PCR was the method, and the copy in TCRdb shows in-frame clones only, minus some. The table lists around 47,000 clones, about 90% of them singletons. Trimming took off 0 bases at V and 4 bases at J, with 14 bases between the two ends. The CDR3 covers 16 residues. CDR1 and CDR2 from the germline V gene are SGHTA and FQGTGA. V usage is TRBV7-3 and J usage is TRBJ2-3, with a weak D call TRBD1 (8 bases). Sequenced material: peripheral blood. The TCR comes from a woman of 80 years or more in a cohort sampled during active or convalescent COVID-19. The CDR3 loop reads CASSLTGGTGADTQYF. As DNA, the CDR3 is TGTGCCAGCAGCTTAACGGGGGGGACAGGCGCAGATACGCAGTATTTT.